The 5 T cell receptor beta chains reported below all come from one sample, sequenced in a study of T cell repertoires in aging, cancer and after chemotherapy. Rearranged V-D-J TRB sequences were amplified with a mixed TRB-A/B primer pool. Each CDR3 protein is one row after TCRdb ran MiXCR on the multiplex PCR reads. The sample lists 9,000 or so distinct CDR3 sequences, 23% occurring once. TCR beta rearrangements were amplified from peripheral blood genomic DNA. The sample comprised blood. These receptors were obtained from a human donor with a blood cancer. The donor label of this sample is uncertain.

This clonotype is medium-sized by share. The rearrangement uses TRBV19 and TRBJ2-7; no firm D call. CDR3 length: 15 amino acids. With 0 bases removed from V and 0 bases from J, the gap between germline ends came to 9 bases. Looked up from germline, CDR1 is LNHDA and CDR2 is SQIVND (reference sequence). The CDR3 nucleotides are TGTGCCAGTAGTATAGACGTAAGCAGCTCCTACGAGCAGTACTTC. Translation: CASSIDVSSSYEQYF.

Many counts were recorded for this clonotype. The chain uses TRBV27 and TRBJ1-1, with D uncertain. CDR1 and CDR2 from the germline V gene are MNHEY and SMNVEV (reference sequence). CDR3 length equals 13 residues. Trimming removed 3 bases at V and 2 bases at J, with 7 bases between. The CDR3 region is CASSFGKNTEAFF. CDR3 nucleotides: TGTGCCAGCAGTTTTGGGAAAAACACTGAAGCTTTCTTT.

The sample holds a few counts of this clonotype. The chain has TRBV5-4 and TRBJ2-2; TRBD2 matches at 7 bases. V trimming: 1 base; J trimming: 1 base; junction bases outside the gene matches: 4. CDR3 length: 16 residues. Germline V gene data show CDR1 as SGHNT and CDR2 as YYREEE (reference sequence). The CDR3 reads CASSLLGGENTGELFF. The CDR3 bases are TGTGCCAGCAGCTTGCTGGGGGGGGAGAACACCGGGGAGCTGTTTTTT.

This clonotype came up many times. This chain links TRBV27 with TRBJ1-2, with 8 nucleotides matching TRBD1. Trimming took 2 bases from V and 7 from J; bases not matched to a gene: 9. The CDR3 consists of 15 residues. Per germline, CDR1 MNHEY and CDR2 SMNVEV (reference sequence). The chain's CDR3 is CASSLLTQGDGGYTF. The CDR3 DNA reads as TGTGCCAGCAGTTTACTGACACAGGGGGATGGTGGCTACACCTTC.

This clonotype counts as hyperexpanded (1% or more). The J gene is TRBJ2-7, the V gene TRBV19; D gene ambiguous. Germline V gene data show CDR1 as LNHDA and CDR2 as SQIVND (reference sequence). V was trimmed by 5 bases and J by 5 bases, leaving 13 bases between them. The CDR3 is made up of 13 amino acids. CDR3 bases: TGTGCCAGTAGTTTGGTACAGACCCACGAGCAGTACTTC. It translates to CASSLVQTHEQYF.